The 20 T cell receptor beta chains below all came from one sample that was sequenced in a study of cytomegalovirus exposure and HLA in healthy donors. PCR used 60 Vbeta primers and 13 Jbeta primers. Clones were sequenced by immunoSEQ multiplex PCR, and TCRdb holds only the in-frame ones, with some missing. The data hold around 100,000 clones, with roughly 80% observed a single time. Source material: PBMCs. These receptors came from a man younger than 40 in good health and CMV-seropositive.

The chain employs TRBV28 and TRBJ2-2; D gene unclear. This CDR3 spans 12 amino acids. Germline V lookup: CDR1 MDHEN, CDR2 SYDVKM. Deletions cut 5 bases from V and 5 bases from J, with 6 bases between. The CDR3 DNA follows: TGTGCCAGCAGTCCTCTTACCGGGGAGCTGTTTTTT. Translation gives CASSPLTGELFF.

There are a few counts of this clone. The sample holds other DNA sequences that translate to the same CDR3. The genes are TRBV5-1 and TRBJ2-5; 10 bases match TRBD1. V was clipped by 4 bases and J by 4 bases; unmatched bases: 4. This CDR3 region has 14 residues. CDR1 SGHRS and CDR2 YFSETQ come from the germline V gene. This chain's CDR3 is CASSRGQGRETQYF. Here the CDR3 DNA reads TGCGCCAGCAGCAGGGGACAGGGGAGAGAGACCCAGTACTTC.

The chain links TRBV6-5 to TRBJ1-2; TRBD1 is a possible D gene (6 bases). This CDR3 has 11 residues. Looked up from germline, CDR1 is MNHEY and CDR2 is SVGAGI. V lost 6 bases and J lost 10, with 12 bases in between. The CDR3 DNA reads TGTGCCAGCAGGGAAGGGGGATTCTACACCTTC. It specifies CASREGGFYTF.

The chain has TRBV29-1 and TRBJ1-2, with D unclear. Trimming removed 7 bases from V and 3 bases from J, with 12 bases in between. Germline V CDR1 and CDR2: SQVTM, ANQGSEA. The CDR3 is made up of 12 amino acids. CDR3 in amino acids: CSASSGYYGYTF. In DNA form, the CDR3 reads TGCAGCGCGTCGTCAGGCTACTATGGCTACACCTTC. Combining the CDR3 with reference TRBV29-1 and TRBJ1-2 gives the whole variable domain SAVISQKPSRDICQRGTSLTIQCQVDSQVTMMFWYRQQPGQSLTLIATANQGSEATYESGFVIDKFPISRPNLTFSTLTVSNMSPEDSSIYLCSASSGYYGYTFGSGTRLTVV.

The chain links TRBV28 to TRBJ2-7, with 10 bases lining up with TRBD2. CDR3 length: 15 residues. Germline V gene lookup returns CDR1 MDHEN and CDR2 SYDVKM. V was clipped by 5 bases and J by 5 bases; unmatched bases: 9. CDR3 coding DNA: TGTGCCAGCAGTCCCCCGGGACTAGCGAAACACGAGCAGTACTTC. Protein: CASSPPGLAKHEQYF.

J is TRBJ1-2 and V is TRBV5-4; 8 bases are a match to TRBD1. Trimming cost V 4 bases and J 4 bases; bases outside gene matches: 9. CDR3 size: 15 residues. Germline values: CDR1 SGHNT, CDR2 YYREEE (reference sequence). The DNA for the CDR3 is TGTGCCAGCAGCCCATGGACAGGGTCAAGCTATGGCTACACCTTC. The encoded protein is CASSPWTGSSYGYTF. Together with reference TRBV5-4 and TRBJ1-2, the CDR3 gives the full variable domain: ETGVTQSPTHLIKTRGQQVTLRCSSQSGHNTVSWYQQALGQGPQFIFQYYREEENGRGNFPPRFSGLQFPNYSSELNVNALELDDSALYLCASSPWTGSSYGYTFGSGTRLTVV.

V usage is TRBV10-3 and J usage is TRBJ1-5; 9 positions match TRBD1. CDR1 is ENHRY, CDR2 SYGVKD, per germline. V lost 4 bases and J lost 4; bases outside the gene matches: 5. The CDR3 sequence is 15 residues long. CDR3 in DNA: TGTGCCATCAGTGGGGGACAGGGTTTAAATCAGCCCCAGCATTTT. It encodes CAISGGQGLNQPQHF.

The V and J genes are TRBV5-1 and TRBJ2-3, with D possibly TRBD2 on 7 matching bases. Per the germline V gene, CDR1 is SGHRS and CDR2 is YFSETQ. Trimming cost V 0 bases and J 3 bases, with 11 bases left between them. The CDR3 consists of 15 residues. DNA for the CDR3: TGCGCCAGCAGCTTGGAGGGGGGGCAAACAGATACGCAGTATTTT. Translated, it gives CASSLEGGQTDTQYF.

This clone was found once. The chain couples TRBV5-1 to TRBJ1-2; no clear D gene. Looked up from germline, CDR1 is SGHRS and CDR2 is YFSETQ. CDR3 length: 13 residues. V was clipped by 3 bases and J by 8 bases, with 14 bases between them. In DNA form, the CDR3 reads TGCGCCAGCAGCTCCGAGGGCCCGGGGGGCTACACCTTC. It is translated as CASSSEGPGGYTF. Looking up the rest from reference TRBV5-1 and TRBJ1-2 gives the full variable domain: KAGVTQTPRYLIKTRGQQVTLSCSPISGHRSVSWYQQTPGQGLQFLFEYFSETQRNKGNFPGRFSGRQFSNSRSEMNVSTLELGDSALYLCASSSEGPGGYTFGSGTRLTVV.

The chain employs TRBV6-5 and TRBJ1-1; D is unresolved. Germline V lookup: CDR1 MNHEY, CDR2 SVGAGI. Trimming took off 0 bases at V and 11 bases at J, with 13 bases between the two ends. CDR3 length: 13 amino acids. Here the CDR3 reads CASSYSEELEAFF. DNA of the CDR3: TGTGCCAGCAGTTACTCGGAGGAGTTGGAGGCTTTCTTT.

This clone was counted a single time. The chain combines TRBV5-1 with TRBJ1-1; a weak D match, TRBD1 (5 bases). The CDR3 has 16 amino acids. CDR1 is SGHRS and CDR2 is YFSETQ in the germline V gene. V lost 0 bases and J lost 4, with 16 bases in between. CDR3 sequence (DNA): TGCGCCAGCAGCTTGGTGCCCTCGGAGGGGCGCACTGAAGCTTTCTTT. This sequence encodes CASSLVPSEGRTEAFF. The full variable domain, its missing parts supplied by reference TRBV5-1 and TRBJ1-1, is KAGVTQTPRYLIKTRGQQVTLSCSPISGHRSVSWYQQTPGQGLQFLFEYFSETQRNKGNFPGRFSGRQFSNSRSEMNVSTLELGDSALYLCASSLVPSEGRTEAFFGQGTRLTVV.

The gene calls are TRBV12-5 and TRBJ1-2; 7 nucleotides align to TRBD1. Germline-derived CDR1 and CDR2 are LGHNT and FRNRAP. Trimming took 1 base from V and 4 from J; bases not matched to a gene: 9. The CDR3 runs 16 residues. The CDR3 reads CASGLGDMTGFYGYTF. CDR3 nucleotide sequence: TGTGCTAGTGGTTTGGGAGATATGACAGGGTTCTATGGCTACACCTTC.

This chain connects TRBV5-4 to TRBJ2-3; TRBD1 agrees at 7 bases. The length of the CDR3 is 18 residues. V lost 1 base to trimming and J lost 1 base; unmatched junction nucleotides: 12. Germline V lookup: CDR1 SGHNT, CDR2 YYREEE (reference sequence). In DNA, the CDR3 is TGTGCCAGCAGCTTGAAGGGGGCGGAGGTCACCGGCACAGATACGCAGTATTTT. As protein: CASSLKGAEVTGTDTQYF.

The chain combines TRBV5-1 with TRBJ1-1; 10 nucleotides agree with TRBD1. CDR3 length: 17 residues. V lost 0 bases to trimming and J lost 4 bases; unmatched junction nucleotides: 9. From germline, CDR1 is SGHRS and CDR2 YFSETQ. CDR3 region: CASSLEAPGQGGTEAFF. The CDR3 DNA follows: TGCGCCAGCAGCTTGGAGGCTCCTGGACAGGGGGGCACTGAAGCTTTCTTT.

The table lists this clone with a count of one. J is TRBJ1-4 and V is TRBV6-6, with a weak D call TRBD1 (5 bases). Looked up from germline, CDR1 is MNHNY and CDR2 is SVGAGI (reference sequence). CDR3 length: 13 residues. The germline V and J ends were trimmed by 3 bases and 8 bases, with 10 bases remaining between them. The CDR3 loop reads CASSYWGQEKLFF. DNA of the CDR3: TGTGCCAGCAGTTATTGGGGCCAAGAAAAACTGTTTTTT.

The chain combines TRBV2 with TRBJ1-1; D unclear. CDR1 and CDR2 (germline): SNHLY, FYNNEI. Trimming stripped 5 bases from V and 5 bases from J, with 12 bases between. This CDR3 is built from 13 residues. The DNA of the CDR3 is TGTGCCAGCAGTCCGCGGGTGCGGACTGAAGCTTTCTTT. Its translation is CASSPRVRTEAFF. The complete variable domain, with remaining parts taken from reference TRBV2 and TRBJ1-1, reads EPEVTQTPSHQVTQMGQEVILRCVPISNHLYFYWYRQILGQKVEFLVSFYNNEISEKSEIFDDQFSVERPDGSNFTLKIRSTKLEDSAMYFCASSPRVRTEAFFGQGTRLTVV.

The V and J genes are TRBV29-1 and TRBJ2-6; D gene ambiguous. The CDR3 consists of 14 residues. Trimming took off 2 bases at V and 0 bases at J, with 5 bases between the two ends. The germline V gene has CDR1 SQVTM and CDR2 ANQGSEA. CDR3 residues: CSVETYSGANVLTF. As DNA, the CDR3 is TGCAGCGTTGAAACCTACTCTGGGGCCAACGTCCTGACTTTC.

Of note for this clone: The junction does not match germline at one end; this may be a read error. The rearrangement links TRBV7-9 to TRBJ1-4; D is ambiguous. This CDR3 spans 11 amino acids. Looked up from germline, CDR1 is SEHNR and CDR2 is FQNEAQ (reference sequence). CDR3 in DNA: TGTTCCAGCAGCTTGGAGGGAAAACTGTTTTTT. Its protein product is CSSSLEGKLFF.

The V and J genes are TRBV14 and TRBJ2-7; D not resolved. Trimming took off 4 bases at V and 2 bases at J, with 15 bases between the two ends. CDR3 size: 15 residues. Germline V gene lookup returns CDR1 SGHDN and CDR2 FVKESK. The DNA for the CDR3 is TGTGCCAGCAGCCCGACTCGCAGAACCGCCTACGAGCAGTACTTC. It codes for CASSPTRRTAYEQYF.

The chain combines TRBV7-6 with TRBJ1-1; tentatively, D is TRBD1 (6 bases). The V and J ends lost 2 bases and 1 base respectively, with 17 bases between them. CDR1 and CDR2 (germline): SGHVS, FNYEAQ. CDR3 size: 17 residues. CDR3 nucleotides: TGTGCCAGCAGCTTACGGGGGGGGGCCCGGACGAACACTGAAGCTTTCTTT. As protein: CASSLRGGARTNTEAFF.